The T cell receptor beta chain under discussion was sequenced for a study of T cells in Graves' hyperthyroidism and ophthalmopathy. Study-level findings and limits: Clonotypes that were expanded in thyroid above 0.001 mostly appeared in blood too.

In this sample, this clonotype turned up many times. Its antigen is undetermined. Based on clinical symptoms, serum thyroxine and TRAb, thyroid ultrasound and orbital computed tomography, diagnoses were reached. RNA transcripts gave rise to amplified TCR beta CDR3 regions. The HTBI primer set served for first-round RT-PCR of the TCR CDR3. Each CDR3 protein is one row after TCRdb ran MiXCR on the multiplex PCR reads. The table lists 600,000 to 900,000 distinct CDR3 sequences, about 16% of them singletons. The J segment lost 4 bases and the V segment lost 2 bases, leaving 13 bases of the junction unmatched. Germline V gives CDR1 MNHEY, CDR2 SMNVEV (reference sequence). This CDR3 is built from 17 residues.

Sequenced: blood. The gene calls are TRBV27 and TRBJ1-2; 7 bases line up with TRBD1. The clonotype originates from a man younger than 35 with Graves' hyperthyroidism. In DNA form, the CDR3 reads TGTGCCAGCAGTTTAACCGACAGGGAAGGGCTCGGCTATGGCTACACCTTC. This gives the protein CASSLTDREGLGYGYTF.